This TCR beta chain stems from a study of shared clonotypes between healthy human individuals. Study findings and constraints: In the sorted subsets, rarefaction showed sequencing was incomplete despite large depth.

Note on this clone: The antigen is not known.

All participating donors were Caucasian adults from Nashville, Tennessee. Profiled with immunoSEQ multiplex PCR; TCRdb holds only in-frame clones, not every one. The data contain roughly 2.4 million clones, approximately 94% of them singletons. Trimming removed 10 bases at V and 4 bases at J, with 21 bases between. Germline V gene data show CDR1 as WNHNN and CDR2 as SYGVQD (reference sequence). The CDR3 is 15 residues long. The sample comprised naive CD4+ T cells sorted from blood. As for subset: CD45RA+ positively selected. This sequence was found in a young man in good health. V and J are TRBV10-1 and TRBJ2-3; D is perhaps TRBD1 (6 bases). The CDR3 sequence is CATSPTGLGPDTQYF. In nucleotides, the CDR3 is TGCGCCACCTCCCCAACAGGGCTAGGCCCAGATACGCAGTATTTT.